The 14 T cell receptor beta chains in this list originate from one sample, sequenced in a study of T cells in tuberculosis. This sample's time point: new active TB diagnosis, blood taken before or within 7 days of starting treatment. Only in-frame clones appear in the TCRdb table, and some are missing; sequencing was by immunoSEQ multiplex PCR. The table has tens of thousands of clones, approximately 93% seen once. The material sequenced was PBMCs, taken at tuberculosis diagnosis. The source is an adult with tuberculosis.

DNA for the CDR3: TGTGCCAGCACGCTAAGCTATGGCTACACCTTC. Translating it yields CASTLSYGYTF. V gene TRBV7-4 combines with J gene TRBJ1-2; no definite D call. V lost 7 bases and J lost 4, with 7 bases in between. CDR3 length equals 11 residues. Per germline, CDR1 SGHVT and CDR2 SQSDAQ.

This chain uses TRBV7-2 with TRBJ2-5; 12 bases fit TRBD2. V gave up 5 bases and J gave up 6 bases; unmatched junction bases: 13. This CDR3 is built from 17 residues. Germline lookup yields CDR1 SGHTA and CDR2 FQGNSA. CDR3 loop: CASSPQTSGGRKKTQYF. For the CDR3, the DNA is TGTGCCAGCAGCCCTCAGACTAGCGGGGGCCGCAAGAAGACCCAGTACTTC.

The chain couples TRBV2 to TRBJ1-5; no definite D call. V was trimmed by 8 bases and J by 11 bases, leaving 22 bases between them. The CDR3 length is 14 residues. Germline assignment: CDR1 SNHLY and CDR2 FYNNEI. This CDR3 reads CASRQDFLGLAQHF. In DNA form, the CDR3 reads TGTGCCAGCCGTCAGGACTTCCTCGGGTTGGCCCAGCATTTT.

V and J are TRBV9 and TRBJ1-2, with D perhaps TRBD1 (6 bases). Germline CDR1 reads SGDLS; CDR2 reads YYNGEE. The V and J ends lost 3 bases and 0 bases respectively, with 15 bases between them. The CDR3 is 16 residues long. CDR3: CASSGARNRANYGYTF. CDR3 nucleotide sequence: TGTGCCAGCAGCGGGGCGAGAAACAGGGCTAACTATGGCTACACCTTC.

This clone has a single count. The CDR3 here is CASSLLSGSSYEQYF. The CDR3 region has the DNA TGTGCCAGCAGCTTATTAAGCGGGAGTTCCTACGAGCAGTACTTC. This chain uses TRBV7-9 with TRBJ2-7; 8 nucleotides align to TRBD2. The germline CDR1 and CDR2 sequences are SEHNR and FQNEAQ (reference sequence). The CDR3 sequence is 15 residues long. With 2 bases clipped from V and 1 base from J, the junction kept 4 bases outside the gene matches.

The CDR3 DNA reads TGCGCCAGCAGTGAGGGAGCGGGGGGATCATCAGATACGCAGTATTTT. It codes for CASSEGAGGSSDTQYF. The J gene is TRBJ2-3, the V gene TRBV10-2; 9 bases are shared with TRBD2. J gave up 4 bases and V 2 bases, and 7 bases lay outside the gene matches. Germline values: CDR1 WSHSY, CDR2 SAAADI. The CDR3 loop spans 16 amino acids.

The chain has TRBV4-1 and TRBJ2-7, with TRBD2 matching over 11 bases. Germline trimming cut 0 bases from V and 5 bases from J; bases unmatched to any gene: 15. The CDR3 has 19 residues. Per germline, CDR1 MGHRA and CDR2 YSYEKL. The CDR3 DNA is TGCGCCAGCAGCCAAGAGGAGAGAATAGCGGGAGGGCCTGTCCACGAGCAGTACTTC. It yields the protein CASSQEERIAGGPVHEQYF.

The chain has TRBV5-1 and TRBJ2-2, with D possibly TRBD1 on 6 matching bases. This CDR3 is 16 amino acids long. Trimming pared 4 bases from V and 2 bases from J, leaving 15 bases between. The germline V gene has CDR1 SGHRS and CDR2 YFSETQ. Here the CDR3 reads CASSPVAGENTGELFF. For the CDR3, the DNA is TGCGCCAGCAGCCCGGTGGCAGGGGAAAACACCGGGGAGCTGTTTTTT.

This chain connects TRBV5-1 to TRBJ1-1; D is undetermined. Germline CDR1 is SGHRS and CDR2 is YFSETQ. The CDR3 is 13 residues long. V dropped 0 bases and J dropped 5 bases, with 8 bases sitting between them. The DNA of the CDR3 is TGCGCCAGCAGCTTGGACCGGGAAACTGAAGCTTTCTTT. Translated: CASSLDRETEAFF.

The chain uses TRBV6-5 and TRBJ2-7; 7 bases match TRBD1. This CDR3 is built from 13 residues. Germline CDR1 is MNHEY and CDR2 is SVGAGI. V shed 4 bases, J shed 6 bases, and the junction held 6 bases outside the gene matches. Written as DNA, the CDR3 is TGTGCCAGCAGTTTAATTCCAGGGGGCGAGCAGTACTTC. Its protein product is CASSLIPGGEQYF.

The V and J genes are TRBV5-4 and TRBJ2-5, with D hard to call. CDR3 length: 13 residues. V was trimmed by 5 bases and J by 1 base, leaving 9 bases between them. Germline V gene sequence: CDR1 SGHNT, CDR2 YYREEE (reference sequence). In DNA, the CDR3 is TGTGCCAGCAGTCTCCCCAGCCAAGAGACCCAGTACTTC. This sequence encodes CASSLPSQETQYF.

V gene TRBV18 combines with J gene TRBJ2-1; 7 bases match TRBD2. J lost 2 bases, V lost 3 bases, and 10 bases had no gene match. Germline lookup yields CDR1 KGHSH and CDR2 LQKENI. CDR3 length equals 17 residues. CDR3 amino acids: CASSPRDAGETYNEQFF. For the CDR3, the DNA is TGTGCCAGCTCACCCAGGGATGCGGGAGAGACCTACAATGAGCAGTTCTTC. The complete variable domain, with remaining parts taken from reference TRBV18 and TRBJ2-1, reads NAGVMQNPRHLVRRRGQEARLRCSPMKGHSHVYWYRQLPEEGLKFMVYLQKENIIDESGMPKERFSAEFPKEGPSILRIQQVVRGDSAAYFCASSPRDAGETYNEQFFGPGTRLTVL.

The chain links TRBV29-1 to TRBJ1-1; D perhaps matches TRBD1 (5 bases). The V gene's germline CDR1 is SQVTM and CDR2 ANQGSEA. The CDR3 is made up of 13 amino acids. Deletions cut 7 bases from V and 8 bases from J, with 20 bases between. CDR3 sequence reads: CSDRTEGTLEAFF. The CDR3 DNA reads as TGCAGCGACCGGACGGAGGGGACCTTAGAAGCTTTCTTT.

This clone was detected once. The J gene is TRBJ2-1, the V gene TRBV27, with 9 bases aligning to TRBD2. Germline V gene sequence: CDR1 MNHEY, CDR2 SMNVEV (reference sequence). V was clipped by 5 bases and J by 8 bases; unmatched bases: 10. CDR3 size: 15 residues. CDR3 in DNA: TGTGCCAGCAGTGATAGCGGGAGTTTAATCGATGAGCAGTTCTTC. Protein: CASSDSGSLIDEQFF.